What follows are 19 T cell receptor beta chains derived from one specimen sequenced in a study of Graves' ophthalmopathy and Graves' hyperthyroidism. From RNA, the CDR3 regions of TCR beta chains were amplified and sequenced. Following a first-round RT-PCR that used HTBI primers, a second-round multiplex PCR was carried out. TCRdb re-called the multiplex PCR reads with MiXCR, one entry per CDR3 protein. The table records approximately 460,000 distinct CDR3 sequences, 13% to 15% of them present only once. Sequences were obtained from blood. The receptors stem from a woman younger than 45 with Graves' ophthalmopathy.

This clonotype showed up many times. The chain couples TRBV30 to TRBJ1-1, with a weak D call TRBD1 (5 bases). Trimming pared 0 bases from V and 5 bases from J, leaving 13 bases between. Germline V gene data show CDR1 as GTSNPN and CDR2 as SVGIG (reference sequence). This CDR3 is 14 amino acids long. The CDR3 loop reads CAWSVPQGGTEAFF. DNA of the CDR3: TGTGCCTGGAGTGTCCCCCAGGGTGGAACTGAAGCTTTCTTT.

This clonotype occurred many times. V usage is TRBV29-1 and J usage is TRBJ2-2; 13 nucleotides align to TRBD2. Germline loops: CDR1 SQVTM, CDR2 ANQGSEA. This CDR3 is 20 amino acids long. J gave up 0 bases and V 4 bases, and 14 bases lay outside the gene matches. CDR3 protein: CSVGWTSGRPGISNTGELFF. For the CDR3, the DNA is TGCAGCGTTGGTTGGACTAGCGGGAGACCCGGGATTTCGAACACCGGGGAGCTGTTTTTT.

Concerning this clonotype itself: Mismatch with germline at one junction end may stem from a read error. V gene TRBV30 combines with J gene TRBJ2-7; D unresolved. The CDR3 consists of 13 residues. Germline CDR1 reads GTSNPN; CDR2 reads SVGIG (reference sequence). The CDR3 is CAWSGNGIYEQYF. The CDR3 nucleotides read TGTGCCTGGAGTGGTAACGGTATCTACGAACAGTACTTC. Supplemented by reference TRBV30 and TRBJ2-7, the full variable domain reads SQTIHQWPATLVQPVGSPLSLECTVEGTSNPNLYWYRQAAGRGLQLLFYSVGIGQISSEVPQNLSASRPQDRQFILSSKKLLLSDSGFYLCAWSGNGIYEQYFGPGTRLTVT.

This clonotype was detected many times. The V and J genes are TRBV20-1 and TRBJ2-7; TRBD1 is a possible D gene (6 bases). From germline, CDR1 is DFQATT and CDR2 SNEGSKA (reference sequence). Trimming took 6 bases from V and 2 from J, leaving 17 bases between them. This CDR3 comprises 14 residues. In nucleotides, the CDR3 is TGCAGTGCAGTGTGGGCAGGGGTCCCCTACGAGCAGTACTTC. This sequence encodes CSAVWAGVPYEQYF.

This clonotype was recorded many times. This chain links TRBV6-5 with TRBJ1-2; 11 nucleotides line up with TRBD1. This CDR3 comprises 15 residues. Germline CDR1 and CDR2: MNHEY and SVGAGI. V was clipped by 0 bases and J by 6 bases; unmatched bases: 3. The CDR3 nucleotides are TGTGCCAGCAGTTACTCGTGGGACAGGGGGAATGGCTACACCTTC. Amino acids: CASSYSWDRGNGYTF.

The sample holds many counts of this clonotype. The chain employs TRBV5-1 and TRBJ2-7; 9 nucleotides match TRBD1. Germline V gene sequence: CDR1 SGHRS, CDR2 YFSETQ. The CDR3 has 15 amino acids. V lost 4 bases to trimming and J lost 0 bases; unmatched junction nucleotides: 5. The CDR3 region is CASSRDRVSSYEQYF. The DNA for the CDR3 is TGCGCCAGCAGCCGGGACAGGGTCAGCTCCTACGAGCAGTACTTC. The full variable domain, completed using reference TRBV5-1 and TRBJ2-7, is KAGVTQTPRYLIKTRGQQVTLSCSPISGHRSVSWYQQTPGQGLQFLFEYFSETQRNKGNFPGRFSGRQFSNSRSEMNVSTLELGDSALYLCASSRDRVSSYEQYFGPGTRLTVT.

This clonotype was seen repeatedly, ten times or more. The chain recombines TRBV5-1 with TRBJ1-1, with D possibly TRBD1 on 6 matching bases. Germline CDR1 and CDR2: SGHRS and YFSETQ. This CDR3 comprises 16 residues. V lost 0 bases and J 0 bases, leaving 12 bases between the germline ends. CDR3 sequence: CASSLAGGQLNTEAFF. As DNA, the CDR3 is TGCGCCAGCAGCTTGGCCGGAGGACAGCTGAACACTGAAGCTTTCTTT.

In this sample, this clonotype turned up a few times. The chain employs TRBV4-1 and TRBJ1-5, with 7 bases that match TRBD1. The CDR3 runs 15 residues. CDR1 is MGHRA, CDR2 YSYEKL, per germline. V trimming: 4 bases; J trimming: 3 bases; junction bases outside the gene matches: 6. Here the CDR3 reads CASSPRGNTNQPQHF. Here the CDR3 DNA reads TGCGCCAGCAGCCCCAGGGGGAATACCAATCAGCCCCAGCATTTT.

The rearrangement joins TRBV4-1 to TRBJ2-7, with 8 bases that match TRBD1. CDR1 and CDR2 (germline): MGHRA, YSYEKL. Trimming removed 0 bases from V and 4 bases from J; junction bases left unmatched: 8. CDR3 length equals 16 residues. This CDR3 is CASSQDGWDRKYEQYF. Here the CDR3 DNA reads TGCGCCAGCAGCCAAGATGGGTGGGACAGGAAATACGAGCAGTACTTC.

On this clonotype: It is likely a read error, because the conserved phenylalanine at the end of the CDR3 is missing. It is unclear where the CDR3 begins or ends on the DNA, so no DNA is shown, and the CDR3 is as TCRdb lists it. The chain uses TRBV7-9 and TRBJ2-6; TRBD1 reflects the table's D call only, with no check against the DNA. The CDR3 totals 15 residues, both ends included. Germline-derived CDR1 and CDR2 are SEHNR and FQNEAQ (reference sequence). The CDR3 loop is CASSTTVTGANVLTV.

This clonotype came up many times. Lacking the conserved final phenylalanine or tryptophan, this CDR3 likely reflects a read error. The chain uses TRBV6-1 and TRBJ1-1; D unclear. The CDR3 covers 12 residues. V shed 3 bases and J shed 4 bases, with 6 bases lying between them. The germline V gene encodes CDR1 MNHNS and CDR2 SASEGT. This CDR3 reads CASSDRGTEAFL. The DNA of the CDR3 is TGTGCCAGCAGTGATCGGGGCACTGAAGCTTTCCTT.

Turning to this clonotype: One base away lies a much larger clone, so this may be a sequencing read error. The rearrangement links TRBV6-5 to TRBJ2-2, with D perhaps TRBD1 (6 bases). The germline gives CDR1 MNHEY, CDR2 SVGAGI. The CDR3 contains 19 residues. V was shortened by 3 bases and J by 2 bases, with 22 bases between the two germline ends. The CDR3 reads CASSYPRTRGKINTGELFF. The CDR3 DNA is TGTGCCAGCAGTTATCCTCGAACCAGGGGAAAGATAAACACCGGGGAGCTGTTTTTT.

This clonotype was observed at least ten times. The CDR3: CASSSRTSGTYEQYF. Here the CDR3 DNA reads TGTGCCAGCAGCTCCCGGACTAGCGGGACGTACGAGCAGTACTTC. The chain couples TRBV13 to TRBJ2-7, with 12 nucleotides matching TRBD2. The CDR3 consists of 15 residues. V dropped 4 bases and J dropped 4; count of bases not matched to a gene: 5. Germline values: CDR1 PRHDT, CDR2 FYEKMQ (reference sequence). The complete variable domain, with remaining parts taken from reference TRBV13 and TRBJ2-7, reads AAGVIQSPRHLIKEKRETATLKCYPIPRHDTVYWYQQGPGQDPQFLISFYEKMQSDKGSIPDRFSAQQFSDYHSELNMSSLELGDSALYFCASSSRTSGTYEQYFGPGTRLTVT.

This clonotype has more than one count but fewer than ten. The chain couples TRBV4-1 to TRBJ2-5, with D possibly TRBD1 on 5 matching bases. V gave up 4 bases and J gave up 5 bases, with 14 bases separating them. In germline, CDR1 is MGHRA, CDR2 YSYEKL. The length of the CDR3 is 14 residues. The CDR3 coding sequence is TGCGCCAGCAGCCCAGGGTACTTGAAGGAGACCCAGTACTTC. Its protein is CASSPGYLKETQYF.

This clonotype was observed many times. The chain is built from TRBV28 and TRBJ2-5; D is possibly TRBD2 (6 bases). The CDR3 is made up of 14 amino acids. Germline V lookup: CDR1 MDHEN, CDR2 SYDVKM. Trimming took 2 bases from V and 5 from J, leaving 12 bases between them. The CDR3 is CASSLGGLVETQYF. The CDR3 coding sequence is TGTGCCAGCAGTTTAGGGGGGTTGGTGGAGACCCAGTACTTC.

The chain couples TRBV27 to TRBJ1-2, with D possibly being TRBD1 (5 bases). Per germline, CDR1 MNHEY and CDR2 SMNVEV (reference sequence). V was shortened by 2 bases and J by 2 bases, with 12 bases between the two germline ends. The CDR3 spans 15 residues. The CDR3 DNA follows: TGTGCCAGCAGTTTAACCCCCTCAGGGAACTATGGCTACACCTTC. As protein: CASSLTPSGNYGYTF.

As for this clonotype: At one boundary the junction diverges from the germline segment, which might be a read error. The rearrangement joins TRBV7-7 to TRBJ2-7; 8 nucleotides match TRBD1. This CDR3 contains 15 residues. Germline CDR1 and CDR2: SSHAT and FNYEAQ (reference sequence). CDR3 DNA: TGTGCTAGCAGCGTCCGGGACAGGAAGGACTACGAGCAGTACTTC. Protein: CASSVRDRKDYEQYF. Variable domain in full (rest from reference TRBV7-7 and TRBJ2-7): GAGVSQSPRYKVTKRGQDVTLRCDPISSHATLYWYQQALGQGPEFLTYFNYEAQPDKSGLPSDRFSAERPEGSISTLTIQRTEQRDSAMYRCASSVRDRKDYEQYFGPGTRLTVT.

This clonotype was observed at least ten times. This chain links TRBV19 with TRBJ1-1; D not resolved. Germline loops: CDR1 LNHDA, CDR2 SQIVND (reference sequence). The CDR3 is 15 residues long. V was trimmed by 7 bases and J by 1 base, leaving 16 bases between them. The CDR3 sequence: CASKDPGMRNTEAFF. In nucleotides, the CDR3 is TGTGCCAGTAAAGACCCAGGTATGAGGAACACTGAAGCTTTCTTT.

This clonotype was recorded a few times. This may be a read error: a much more frequent sequence differs by one nucleotide. The chain uses TRBV19 and TRBJ1-1, with a tentative D call TRBD1 (6 bases). From germline, CDR1 is LNHDA and CDR2 SQIVND (reference sequence). The V and J ends lost 4 bases and 0 bases respectively, with 12 bases between them. The length of the CDR3 is 15 residues. CDR3 sequence reads: CASSTGGPMNTEAFF. CDR3 coding DNA: TGTGCCAGTAGTACGGGGGGCCCAATGAACACTGAAGCTTTCTTT.